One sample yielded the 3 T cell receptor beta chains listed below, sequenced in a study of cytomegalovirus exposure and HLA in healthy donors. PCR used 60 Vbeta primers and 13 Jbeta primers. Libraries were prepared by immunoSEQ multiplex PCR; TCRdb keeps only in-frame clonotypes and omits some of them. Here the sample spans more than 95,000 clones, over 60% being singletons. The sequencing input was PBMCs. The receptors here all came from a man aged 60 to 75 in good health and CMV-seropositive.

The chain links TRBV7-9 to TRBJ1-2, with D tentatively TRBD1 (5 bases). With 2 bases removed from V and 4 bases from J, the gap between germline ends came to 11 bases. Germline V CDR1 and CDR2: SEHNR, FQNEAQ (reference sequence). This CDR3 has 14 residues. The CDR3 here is CASSLQGRSYGYTF. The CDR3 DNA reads TGTGCCAGCAGCTTACAGGGCAGGTCCTATGGCTACACCTTC.

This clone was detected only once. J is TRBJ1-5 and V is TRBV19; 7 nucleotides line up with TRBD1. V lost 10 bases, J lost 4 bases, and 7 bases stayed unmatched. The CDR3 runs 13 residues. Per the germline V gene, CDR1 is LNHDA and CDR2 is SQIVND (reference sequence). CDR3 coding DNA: TGTGCCACGGCCGGGACAGCAAATCAGCCCCAGCATTTT. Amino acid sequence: CATAGTANQPQHF.

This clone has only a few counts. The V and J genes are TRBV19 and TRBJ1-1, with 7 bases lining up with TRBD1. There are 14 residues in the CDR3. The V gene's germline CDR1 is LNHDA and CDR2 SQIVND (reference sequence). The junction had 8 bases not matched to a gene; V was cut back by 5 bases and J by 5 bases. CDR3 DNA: TGTGCCAGTAGTGAATCAGGGGGATGGACTGAAGCTTTCTTT. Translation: CASSESGGWTEAFF.